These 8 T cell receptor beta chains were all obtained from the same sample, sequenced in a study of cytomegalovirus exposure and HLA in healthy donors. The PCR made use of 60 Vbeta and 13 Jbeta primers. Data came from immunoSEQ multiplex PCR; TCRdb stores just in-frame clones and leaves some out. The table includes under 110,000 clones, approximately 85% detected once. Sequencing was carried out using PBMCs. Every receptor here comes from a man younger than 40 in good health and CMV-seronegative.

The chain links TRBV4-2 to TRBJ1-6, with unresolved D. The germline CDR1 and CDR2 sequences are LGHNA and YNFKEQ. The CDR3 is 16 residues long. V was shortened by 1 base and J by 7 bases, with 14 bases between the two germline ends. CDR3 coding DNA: TGTGCCAGCAGCCAAGCCCTCCCCGGAGGCAATTCACCCCTCCACTTT. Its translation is CASSQALPGGNSPLHF.

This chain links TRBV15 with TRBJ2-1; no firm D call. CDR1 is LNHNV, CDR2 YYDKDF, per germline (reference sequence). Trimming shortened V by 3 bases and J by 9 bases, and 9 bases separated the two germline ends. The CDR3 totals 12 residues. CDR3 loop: CATSRPRLEQFF. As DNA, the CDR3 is TGTGCCACCAGCAGGCCTAGACTTGAGCAGTTCTTC.

Here the CDR3 reads CASSLEGYEQFF. The CDR3 DNA sequence: TGTGCCAGCAGTTTAGAGGGCTATGAGCAGTTCTTC. V gene TRBV27 combines with J gene TRBJ2-1; possibly TRBD2 for D (5 bases). The V gene's germline CDR1 is MNHEY and CDR2 SMNVEV (reference sequence). The CDR3 extends over 12 amino acids. Between the trimmed V and J ends, which lost 2 bases and 8 bases, there was a span of 7 bases.

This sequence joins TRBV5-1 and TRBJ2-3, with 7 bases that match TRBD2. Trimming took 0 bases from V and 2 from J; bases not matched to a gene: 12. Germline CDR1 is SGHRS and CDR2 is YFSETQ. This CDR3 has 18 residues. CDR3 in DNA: TGCGCCAGCAGCTTGGGCCCTTTTGCTAGCGGAAACACAGATACGCAGTATTTT. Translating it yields CASSLGPFASGNTDTQYF. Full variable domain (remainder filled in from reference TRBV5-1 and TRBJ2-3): KAGVTQTPRYLIKTRGQQVTLSCSPISGHRSVSWYQQTPGQGLQFLFEYFSETQRNKGNFPGRFSGRQFSNSRSEMNVSTLELGDSALYLCASSLGPFASGNTDTQYFGPGTRLTVL.

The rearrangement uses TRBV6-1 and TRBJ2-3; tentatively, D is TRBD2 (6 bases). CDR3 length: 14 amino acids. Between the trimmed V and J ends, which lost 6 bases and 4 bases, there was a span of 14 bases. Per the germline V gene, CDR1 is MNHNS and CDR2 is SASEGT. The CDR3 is CASSAGLAADTQYF. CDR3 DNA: TGTGCCAGCAGCGCGGGGCTAGCCGCAGATACGCAGTATTTT.

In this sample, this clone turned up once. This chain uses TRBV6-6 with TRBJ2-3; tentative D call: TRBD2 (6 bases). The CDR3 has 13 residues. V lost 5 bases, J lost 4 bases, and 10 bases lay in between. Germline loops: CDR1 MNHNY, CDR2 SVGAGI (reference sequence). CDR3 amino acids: CASSVEGSDTQYF. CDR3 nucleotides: TGTGCCAGCAGTGTGGAGGGGTCAGATACGCAGTATTTT.

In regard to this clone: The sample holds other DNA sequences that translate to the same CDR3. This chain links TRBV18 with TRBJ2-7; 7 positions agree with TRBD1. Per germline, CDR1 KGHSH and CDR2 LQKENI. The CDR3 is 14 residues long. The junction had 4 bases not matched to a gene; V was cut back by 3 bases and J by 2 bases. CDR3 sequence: CASSPGTATYEQYF. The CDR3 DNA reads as TGTGCCAGCTCACCCGGGACAGCCACCTACGAGCAGTACTTC.

In nucleotides, the CDR3 is TGTGCCAGCAGCCCCGGGACTAGCAGAGAGACCCAGTACTTC. The encoded protein is CASSPGTSRETQYF. V gene TRBV7-6 combines with J gene TRBJ2-5; 9 bases are shared with TRBD2. This CDR3 region has 14 residues. V lost 5 bases to trimming and J lost 4 bases; unmatched junction nucleotides: 5. Germline CDR1 and CDR2: SGHVS and FNYEAQ. The variable domain in full, with the rest retrieved from reference TRBV7-6 and TRBJ2-5, is GAGVSQSPRYKVTKRGQDVALRCDPISGHVSLYWYRQALGQGPEFLTYFNYEAQQDKSGLPNDRFSAERPEGSISTLTIQRTEQRDSAMYRCASSPGTSRETQYFGPGTRLLVL.